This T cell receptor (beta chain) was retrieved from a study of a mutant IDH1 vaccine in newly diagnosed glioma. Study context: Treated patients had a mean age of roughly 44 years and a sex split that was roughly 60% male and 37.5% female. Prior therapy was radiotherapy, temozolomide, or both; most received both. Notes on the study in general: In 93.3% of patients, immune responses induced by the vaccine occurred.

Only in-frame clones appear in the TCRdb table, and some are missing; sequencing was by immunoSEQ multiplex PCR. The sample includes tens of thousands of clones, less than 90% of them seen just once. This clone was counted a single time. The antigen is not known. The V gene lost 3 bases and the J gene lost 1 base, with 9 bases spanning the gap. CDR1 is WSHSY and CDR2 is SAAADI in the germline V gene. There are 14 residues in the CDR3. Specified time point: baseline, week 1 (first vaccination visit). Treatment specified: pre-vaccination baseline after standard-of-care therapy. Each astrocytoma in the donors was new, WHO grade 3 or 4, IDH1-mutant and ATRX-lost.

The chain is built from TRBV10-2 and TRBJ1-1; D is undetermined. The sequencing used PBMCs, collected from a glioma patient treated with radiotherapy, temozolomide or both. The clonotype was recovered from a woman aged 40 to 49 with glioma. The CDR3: CASSDYTANTEAFF. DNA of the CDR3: TGCGCCAGCAGTGATTACACAGCGAACACTGAAGCTTTCTTT.